Shown below are 21 T cell receptor beta chains from a single sample sequenced in a study of sequential checkpoint blockade in melanoma. Measured with immunoSEQ multiplex PCR; TCRdb has only the in-frame clones, and not every one. The table lists some 20,000 clones, roughly 80% of them singletons. Regarding treatment: randomized to nivolumab then ipilimumab (arm A) or the reverse (arm B). This specimen was CD8+ T cells sorted from blood (inferred from file names), taken from a patient given nivolumab and ipilimumab in sequence. These receptors were taken from a human donor with melanoma.

This clone came up a few times. The V and J genes are TRBV6-5 and TRBJ1-2; D possibly corresponds to TRBD1 (5 bases). Germline-derived CDR1 and CDR2 are MNHEY and SVGAGI. V shed 6 bases and J shed 2 bases, with 10 bases lying between them. The CDR3 consists of 13 residues. CDR3 protein: CASSKTENYGYTF. CDR3 in DNA: TGTGCCAGCAGCAAGACAGAGAACTATGGCTACACCTTC.

The chain employs TRBV7-9 and TRBJ1-5; 8 positions match TRBD1. V lost 5 bases, J lost 2 bases, and 2 bases stayed unmatched. Germline values: CDR1 SEHNR, CDR2 FQNEAQ (reference sequence). This CDR3 comprises 14 residues. The CDR3 is CASSQTGGNQPQHF. Here the CDR3 DNA reads TGTGCCAGCAGCCAGACAGGGGGCAATCAGCCCCAGCATTTT.

The chain employs TRBV7-9 and TRBJ2-2; possibly TRBD1 for D (5 bases). The CDR3 loop spans 17 amino acids. From germline, CDR1 is SEHNR and CDR2 FQNEAQ (reference sequence). Between the trimmed V and J ends, which lost 5 bases and 1 base, there was a span of 17 bases. The chain's CDR3 is CASSPIMWTLNTGELFF. The CDR3 nucleotides are TGTGCCAGCAGCCCTATTATGTGGACACTGAACACCGGGGAGCTGTTTTTT.

This rearrangement joins TRBV6-5 to TRBJ1-1; D remains unclear. The CDR3 extends over 13 amino acids. Trimming cost V 2 bases and J 6 bases, with 10 bases left between them. Germline CDR1 is MNHEY and CDR2 is SVGAGI. The CDR3 nucleotides read TGTGCCAGCAGTTACAACGGAGGCGCTGAAGCTTTCTTT. Its translation: CASSYNGGAEAFF.

CDR3 protein: CASSLGAVSNQPQHF. CDR3 bases: TGTGCCAGCAGCTTGGGGGCTGTAAGCAATCAGCCCCAGCATTTT. The gene calls are TRBV5-6 and TRBJ1-5; D gene unclear. Germline CDR1 SGHDT, CDR2 YYEEEE. The CDR3 length is 15 residues. The V end lost 0 bases, the J end lost 1 base, and 8 bases lay between the germline ends.

The V call is TRBV6-5, the J call TRBJ1-6, with 7 bases aligning to TRBD1. Germline values: CDR1 MNHEY, CDR2 SVGAGI. V was clipped by 2 bases and J by 7 bases; unmatched bases: 2. This CDR3 is built from 14 residues. The CDR3 loop reads CASSYGTDNSPLHF. CDR3 coding DNA: TGTGCCAGCAGTTACGGGACAGACAATTCACCCCTCCACTTT.

The chain employs TRBV29-1 and TRBJ1-1, with D possibly being TRBD1 (6 bases). The CDR3 has 14 residues. Germline V gene data show CDR1 as SQVTM and CDR2 as ANQGSEA. V lost 3 bases and J lost 3, with 14 bases in between. DNA of the CDR3: TGCAGCGTTGAGGGGGGGCCGGGTGACACTGAAGCTTTCTTT. It yields the protein CSVEGGPGDTEAFF.

This clone was observed a single time. The CDR3 spells CASSFMGGGTDTQYF. The CDR3 nucleotides read TGTGCCAGCAGCTTCATGGGCGGGGGCACAGATACGCAGTATTTT. The J gene is TRBJ2-3, the V gene TRBV5-4, with D perhaps matching TRBD2 (6 bases). Germline V gene lookup returns CDR1 SGHNT and CDR2 YYREEE (reference sequence). Trimming left V 2 bases short and J 1 base short, with 11 bases between. The CDR3 has 15 amino acids.

The genes are TRBV19 and TRBJ2-7; 7 bases are a match to TRBD2. The CDR3 totals 15 residues. Germline V lookup: CDR1 LNHDA, CDR2 SQIVND (reference sequence). Germline trimming cut 2 bases from V and 6 bases from J; bases unmatched to any gene: 10. Written as DNA, the CDR3 is TGTGCCAGTAGTATATCTGGCACCGGGAGGAGCGAGCAGTACTTC. Translated, it gives CASSISGTGRSEQYF.

This chain uses TRBV10-3 with TRBJ2-1, with D possibly TRBD2 on 9 matching bases. In germline, CDR1 is ENHRY, CDR2 SYGVKD. The CDR3 totals 22 residues. Trimming removed 2 bases from V and 0 bases from J, with 29 bases in between. The CDR3 DNA sequence: TGTGCCATCAGTGAGCGTCTTCAGGACAGGGTACAGCGGGGGGCCTCCTACAATGAGCAGTTCTTC. This gives the protein CAISERLQDRVQRGASYNEQFF.

This sequence joins TRBV10-1 and TRBJ2-2; unclear D gene. From germline, CDR1 is WNHNN and CDR2 SYGVQD (reference sequence). V dropped 3 bases and J dropped 4 bases, with 9 bases sitting between them. The CDR3 is 14 amino acids. As DNA, the CDR3 is TGCGCCAGCAGTGAAGCAAGTGCCACCGGGGAGCTGTTTTTT. Encoded protein: CASSEASATGELFF.

This clone occurred a few times. The J gene is TRBJ2-7, the V gene TRBV13; 7 bases fit TRBD2. J lost 3 bases, V lost 5 bases, and 4 bases had no gene match. CDR1 and CDR2 from the germline V gene are PRHDT and FYEKMQ (reference sequence). This CDR3 has 13 amino acids. In DNA form, the CDR3 reads TGTGCCAGCAGCGCACGGACTAGCTACGAGCAGTACTTC. This encodes CASSARTSYEQYF.

V gene TRBV27 combines with J gene TRBJ2-1; tentative D call: TRBD2 (7 bases). CDR3 length equals 11 residues. The germline V gene has CDR1 MNHEY and CDR2 SMNVEV (reference sequence). Trimming stripped 11 bases from V and 13 bases from J, with 18 bases between. The CDR3 sequence is CAAGGGRGQFF. The CDR3 DNA reads as TGTGCCGCTGGGGGGGGCCGTGGACAGTTCTTC.

The genes are TRBV4-1 and TRBJ2-1; tentatively, D is TRBD2 (7 bases). Per the germline V gene, CDR1 is MGHRA and CDR2 is YSYEKL. The CDR3 has 13 residues. V dropped 6 bases and J dropped 8 bases, with 14 bases sitting between them. The CDR3 is CASSHGEGDEQFF. The CDR3 DNA reads TGCGCCAGCAGTCATGGGGAGGGGGATGAGCAGTTCTTC.

The chain carries TRBV4-1 and TRBJ1-1, with D tentatively TRBD1 (5 bases). The V end was cut by 2 bases, the J end by 0 bases, with 10 bases between. The CDR3 is made up of 15 amino acids. Germline V gene sequence: CDR1 MGHRA, CDR2 YSYEKL. The CDR3 loop reads CASSQMTDMNTEAFF. CDR3 bases: TGCGCCAGCAGCCAAATGACAGATATGAACACTGAAGCTTTCTTT.

This sequence joins TRBV6-1 and TRBJ1-4, with 7 bases matching TRBD1. V shed 1 base and J 12 bases; nucleotides not matched to a gene: 11. Germline V gene data show CDR1 as MNHNS and CDR2 as SASEGT. This CDR3 has 15 amino acids. DNA of the CDR3: TGTGCCAGCAGTGAAGACAGGGGATTGGTGGAGGAACTGTTTTTT. Its protein is CASSEDRGLVEELFF.

The chain combines TRBV27 with TRBJ2-7; TRBD2 agrees at 9 bases. Looked up from germline, CDR1 is MNHEY and CDR2 is SMNVEV (reference sequence). The V gene end was trimmed by 4 bases and the J gene end by 3 bases; junction bases not matched to a gene: 7. This CDR3 has 15 amino acids. CDR3 DNA: TGTGCCAGCAGTTCCAAGGCGGGGGGGGACTACGAGCAGTACTTC. As protein: CASSSKAGGDYEQYF.

The CDR3 loop is CASSSISTGGISYNSPLHF. The DNA of the CDR3 is TGCGCCAGCAGCTCGATTTCCACAGGGGGCATATCCTATAATTCACCCCTCCACTTT. The V gene is TRBV5-1, the J gene TRBJ1-6; TRBD1 matches at 9 bases. The germline V gene has CDR1 SGHRS and CDR2 YFSETQ. V shed 3 bases, J shed 1 base, and the junction held 11 bases outside the gene matches. The CDR3 is 19 residues long.

This chain uses TRBV5-8 with TRBJ1-2; the D gene is possibly TRBD1 (5 bases). CDR1 and CDR2 (germline): SGHTS, YDEGEE. There are 14 residues in the CDR3. V shed 4 bases and J shed 3 bases, with 13 bases lying between them. CDR3 sequence reads: CASSPAGSDYGYTF. As DNA, the CDR3 is TGTGCCAGCAGCCCGGCAGGGTCCGACTATGGCTACACCTTC.

This sequence joins TRBV5-4 and TRBJ2-7, with TRBD1 matching 9 bases. This CDR3 region has 14 residues. The J segment lost 4 bases and the V segment lost 4 bases, leaving 6 bases of the junction unmatched. Germline CDR1 SGHNT, CDR2 YYREEE (reference sequence). This CDR3 reads CASSPGQGSYEQYF. The CDR3 bases are TGTGCCAGCAGCCCGGGACAGGGTTCGTACGAGCAGTACTTC.

The V gene is TRBV5-6, the J gene TRBJ1-5; unclear D gene. The V gene lost 4 bases and the J gene lost 5 bases, with 7 bases spanning the gap. The CDR3 loop spans 12 amino acids. CDR1 and CDR2 (germline): SGHDT, YYEEEE. The CDR3 spells CASSLKYQPQHF. In DNA, the CDR3 is TGTGCCAGCAGCCTAAAATATCAGCCCCAGCATTTT. The full variable domain, with the rest looked up from reference TRBV5-6 and TRBJ1-5, is DAGVTQSPTHLIKTRGQQVTLRCSPKSGHDTVSWYQQALGQGPQFIFQYYEEEERQRGNFPDRFSGHQFPNYSSELNVNALLLGDSALYLCASSLKYQPQHFGDGTRLSIL.